This TCR beta chain derives from a study of cytomegalovirus exposure and HLA in healthy donors. Germline-derived CDR1 and CDR2 are MRHNA and SNTAGT. Trimming left V 3 bases short and J 0 bases short, with 8 bases between. CDR3 size: 14 residues. Only in-frame clones appear in the TCRdb table, and some are missing; sequencing was by immunoSEQ multiplex PCR. The sample yields some 130,000 clones, 80% to 90% seen once. Sample: PBMCs. The TCR was taken from a young man in good health and CMV-seronegative. V and J are TRBV6-4 and TRBJ1-1; D not certain. The CDR3 DNA sequence: TGTGCCAGCAGTGAATCAAATTTGAACACTGAAGCTTTCTTT. Translating gives CASSESNLNTEAFF.